Only one count was recorded for the clone carrying this T cell receptor beta chain. The data originate from a study of blood T cell repertoires in COVID-19. On the study more broadly: Sample material is recorded as cDNA or gDNA derived from T cells, B-cell-depleted T cells, or PBMCs.

Authors' methods: Reference gene primer amplification yielded estimated nucleated cell counts. Produced via immunoSEQ multiplex PCR; TCRdb's table is partial and in-frame only. That table furnishes V, J and clone size, whereas the DNA furnished D and trimming. The sample has over 200,000 clones, around 84% seen once. Sequenced: peripheral blood. This TCR was recovered from a middle-aged man who had recovered from COVID-19.

CDR3 sequence reads: CASKVQVNTEAFF. The CDR3 DNA sequence: TGTGCCAGCAAAGTGCAGGTGAACACTGAAGCTTTCTTT. The chain couples TRBV7-2 to TRBJ1-1; no reliable D call. This CDR3 region has 13 residues. Germline V gene data show CDR1 as SGHTA and CDR2 as FQGNSA. Trimming pared 7 bases from V and 0 bases from J, leaving 9 bases between.